This T cell receptor beta chain stems from a study of neurological immune-mediated disorders. General study points: Private repertoires in all groups were suggested by the finding that expanded clones across subjects shared no CDR3 amino acid sequences.

Whenever a sequencing run was performed, it yielded over 190 million TCR-beta sequences from 15-18 subjects. Each CDR3 protein gets one entry after TCRdb re-called the 5' RACE reads with MiXCR. The data contain about 38,000 distinct CDR3 sequences, approximately 5% of them singletons. Notes on this clonotype: Its antigen is still unknown.

This TCR derives from a man aged 18 to 35 in good health. Sequencing used CD4+ T cells from blood.

CDR3: CSANRPPSYNEQFF. CDR3 DNA sequence: TGCAGTGCAAACAGGCCTCCCTCCTACAATGAGCAGTTCTTC. J is TRBJ2-1 and V is TRBV20-1; possibly TRBD1 for D (5 bases). Trimming shortened V by 6 bases and J by 0 bases, and 12 bases separated the two germline ends. This CDR3 is built from 14 residues. In germline, CDR1 is DFQATT, CDR2 SNEGSKA (reference sequence).